This T cell receptor (beta chain) comes out of a study of neurological immune-mediated disorders (dated by TCRdb to about 2019). For context, the study as a whole: Using UMI-based sequencing, the study compared peripheral blood TCR-beta repertoires from patients with HTLV-I-associated myelopathy (HAM/TSP), patients with multiple sclerosis, and healthy controls. The cohort comprised 68 subjects: about 14 HAM/TSP patients, approximately 34 multiple sclerosis patients and 20 healthy controls. The roughly 99 TCR-beta libraries covered PBMC samples along with longitudinal samples, technical triplicates, and paired sorted CD4+ and CD8+ T-cell subsets. Each longitudinal HAM/TSP and healthy donor was sampled at 3 time-points spaced at about 3-45 month intervals. Overall study results and their limits: TCR clonal expansion was highest in HAM/TSP patients and lowest in MS patients, with MS patients falling below even healthy controls. Expanded clones from different subjects shared no identical CDR3 amino acid sequences, which suggests that TCR-beta repertoires were private in all groups.

The time point label on this specimen signifies: longitudinal time-point 1 (baseline). For the unsorted PBMC libraries, 2 million PBMCs were stored in RNAlater at -80 degrees C until RNA extraction and were used to generate the libraries. PBMCs were separated from peripheral blood using Ficoll-Hypaque density gradient centrifugation and then cryopreserved in liquid nitrogen. The CDR3 goes from the cysteine to the phenylalanine over 17 residues. The only DNA kept is the CDR3, 51 bases in frame from the first base. CDR1 and CDR2 are read off the germline V gene as SGHVS and FQNEAQ. V was cut back by 5 bases and J by 5 bases, leaving a gap of 25 bases between them. cDNA was synthesized by template-switch 5'RACE using a primer carrying a 10-nucleotide random unique molecular identifier by which each TCR transcript was tagged. Over 170 million TCR-beta sequences, covering 15-18 subjects, were produced in each sequencing run. Total RNA was extracted with the RNeasy kit. The KAPA Real-time Library Amplification kit was used to amplify TCR-beta VDJ regions with primers for the TCR constant region and the 5'RACE anchor. A first PCR added sample indexes and Illumina adaptors, after which a second PCR increased the library yield. After Ampure bead purification, the TCR product of roughly 650 bp was size-selected on a 2% E-gel SizeSelection system. Before pooling, library quality was checked on a Bioanalyzer, concentration was measured with Qubit, and libraries were quantified with the Kapa Library Quantification kit. An Illumina HiSeq 2500 was used to sequence the libraries paired-end at 2 x 150 bp. To increase sequence diversity, about 24-32% phiX was spiked into each library pool. The source study handled its data this way. The quality-filtered reads were processed with the UMI-based MiGEC pipeline, whose error correction step removed more than 80% of the raw TCR sequences. VDJ genes were aligned to IMGT germline references, and clonotypes were defined by unique CDR3 amino acid sequence plus V-J genes. Clonal expansion, Shannon diversity and CDR3 relatedness were evaluated with VDJtools (CalcPairwiseDistances, ClusterSamples), while phylogenetic trees were built in CLCbio workbench. Using coefficient-of-variation modelling across technical triplicates, the study counted a clone as expanded if it had at least 8 unique UMIs. TCRdb redid the processing of the public reads, applying fastp at Q25 and MiXCR, and retained in-frame beta chains. Identical CDR3 proteins give one entry, which carries the most common genes and DNA. Clone size and V and J calls follow TCRdb, not the original study. The sample profile shows tens of thousands of distinct CDR3 sequences; about 10% of them were found once. The top ten hold approximately 7% of the sample.

Worth noting for this clonotype: What this receptor recognizes is not known. Base qualities are not at hand, and no much larger clone is one base apart.

The sample consisted of PBMCs. This receptor was identified in a male donor with HTLV-1-associated myelopathy (HAM/TSP). The chain is encoded by TRBV7-8 joined to TRBJ2-7; possibly the D gene is TRBD1, per 6 matching bases. The CDR3 protein sequence reads: CASSAPGTRLSLHEQYF. In nucleotides, the sequence is TGTGCCAGCAGCGCCCCAGGGACACGCCTATCCCTCCACGAGCAGTACTTC.